The rows below give T cell receptor beta chains drawn from one sample of a study of T-cell reconstitution after alpha-beta-depleted transplantation in children. TCRdb re-called the PCR reads through MiXCR, storing one row per CDR3 protein. The sample records 250,000 or so distinct CDR3 sequences, about 24% being singletons. Sequenced material: PBMCs, mostly from graft donor cells, taken 360 days after TCRalphabeta/CD19-depleted stem cell transplant. Source of these receptors: a female patient between 2 and 15 years old who had a stem cell transplant for congenital amegakaryocytic thrombocytopenia, so the T cells may come from the graft donor. CDR3s include the opening cysteine and the closing phenylalanine or tryptophan. Fields, in order: J gene, D gene, clone size, V gene, CDR3 DNA, CDR3 protein. D genes are given only for firm matches. Clone size is shown for a subset of rows, as once, few, many or a class of expanded clone.

j_gene: TRBJ2-1
d_gene: NA
abundance: few
v_gene: TRBV12-3/TRBV12-4
CDR3nt: TGTGCCAGCAGCCGGACGGAAGGGAATGAGCAGTTCTTC
CDR3aa: CASSRTEGNEQFF

j_gene: TRBJ2-7
d_gene: NA
abundance: few
v_gene: TRBV28
CDR3nt: TGTGCCAGCAGTGCCCTCTACGAGCAGTATTTC
CDR3aa: CASSALYEQYF

j_gene: TRBJ2-7
d_gene: NA
abundance: few
v_gene: TRBV18
CDR3nt: TGTGCCAGCTCACCCACGGGGGTGCATCCTCGGGGGAGAACCTCCTACGAGCAGTACTTC
CDR3aa: CASSPTGVHPRGRTSYEQYF

j_gene: TRBJ2-7
d_gene: TRBD2
abundance: many
v_gene: TRBV5-6
CDR3nt: TGTGCCAGCAGCATTGCGGGGGTCGCCTACGAGCAGTACTTC
CDR3aa: CASSIAGVAYEQYF

j_gene: TRBJ2-1
d_gene: TRBD2
abundance: NA
v_gene: TRBV20-1
CDR3nt: TGCAGTGCGGACTCTAGCGGGACCAATGAGCAGTTCTTC
CDR3aa: CSADSSGTNEQFF

j_gene: TRBJ2-5
d_gene: NA
abundance: NA
v_gene: TRBV20-1
CDR3nt: TGCAGTGCTAGCGGGGCGTTCGAGACCCAGTACTTC
CDR3aa: CSASGAFETQYF

j_gene: TRBJ2-3
d_gene: TRBD2
abundance: NA
v_gene: TRBV29-1
CDR3nt: TGCAGCGTTGGACTAGCGGGGTGCATAGATACGCAGTATTTT
CDR3aa: CSVGLAGCIDTQYF

j_gene: TRBJ2-7
d_gene: NA
abundance: NA
v_gene: TRBV13
CDR3nt: TGTGCCAGCAGCTTAAGTTTTGGTCCCCCTTACGAGCAGTACTTC
CDR3aa: CASSLSFGPPYEQYF

j_gene: TRBJ2-2
d_gene: NA
abundance: many
v_gene: TRBV10-3
CDR3nt: TGTGCCACCAGTTCAGGTGGGGAGCTGTTTTTT
CDR3aa: CATSSGGELFF

j_gene: TRBJ2-1
d_gene: TRBD2
abundance: few
v_gene: TRBV12-3/TRBV12-4
CDR3nt: TGTGCCAGCAGTTGGGGGTTTGGCGGGGGGGTCTACAATGAGCAGTTCTTC
CDR3aa: CASSWGFGGGVYNEQFF

j_gene: TRBJ2-2
d_gene: NA
abundance: NA
v_gene: TRBV5-1
CDR3nt: TGCGCCAGCAGCTTAGGAGAAGCGGCCACCGGGGAGCTGTTTTTT
CDR3aa: CASSLGEAATGELFF

j_gene: TRBJ2-5
d_gene: NA
abundance: NA
v_gene: TRBV5-4
CDR3nt: TGTGCCAGCAGCGCCTATCCGGACAGACAAGAGACCCAGTACTTC
CDR3aa: CASSAYPDRQETQYF

j_gene: TRBJ2-1
d_gene: NA
abundance: many
v_gene: TRBV20-1
CDR3nt: TGCAGTGCTAGAGATGGCGGGACCTACAATGAGCAGTTCTTC
CDR3aa: CSARDGGTYNEQFF

j_gene: TRBJ2-7
d_gene: TRBD1
abundance: NA
v_gene: TRBV9
CDR3nt: TGTGCCAGCAGCGAAATGGGACAGGGTTCCTACGAGCAGTACTTC
CDR3aa: CASSEMGQGSYEQYF

j_gene: TRBJ2-1
d_gene: TRBD2
abundance: NA
v_gene: TRBV20-1
CDR3nt: TGCAGTGCTAGCGGCGGGGGGGGCTTGGGTGAGCAGTTCTTC
CDR3aa: CSASGGGGLGEQFF

j_gene: TRBJ2-7
d_gene: TRBD1
abundance: NA
v_gene: TRBV5-1
CDR3nt: TGCGCCAGCAGCCGGGACAGCCTGAGAACAGTGGGCGAGCAGTACTTC
CDR3aa: CASSRDSLRTVGEQYF